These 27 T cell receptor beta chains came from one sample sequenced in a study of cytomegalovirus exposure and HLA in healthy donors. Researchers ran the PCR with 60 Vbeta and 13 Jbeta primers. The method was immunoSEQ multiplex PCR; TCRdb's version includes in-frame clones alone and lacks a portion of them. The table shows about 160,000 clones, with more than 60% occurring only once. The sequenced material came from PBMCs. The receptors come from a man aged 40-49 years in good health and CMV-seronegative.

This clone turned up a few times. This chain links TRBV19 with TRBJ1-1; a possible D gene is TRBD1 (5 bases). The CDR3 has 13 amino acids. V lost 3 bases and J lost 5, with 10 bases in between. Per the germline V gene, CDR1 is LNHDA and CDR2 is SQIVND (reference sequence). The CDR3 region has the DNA TGTGCCAGTAGTATTCAGGGTAGAACTGAAGCTTTCTTT. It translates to CASSIQGRTEAFF.

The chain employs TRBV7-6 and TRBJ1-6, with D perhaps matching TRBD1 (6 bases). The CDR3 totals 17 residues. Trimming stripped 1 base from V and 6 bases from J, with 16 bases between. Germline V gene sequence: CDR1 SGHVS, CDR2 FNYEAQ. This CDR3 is CASSLGSGSRGNSPLHF. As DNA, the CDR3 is TGTGCCAGCAGCTTAGGTTCCGGTAGCAGGGGTAATTCACCCCTCCACTTT.

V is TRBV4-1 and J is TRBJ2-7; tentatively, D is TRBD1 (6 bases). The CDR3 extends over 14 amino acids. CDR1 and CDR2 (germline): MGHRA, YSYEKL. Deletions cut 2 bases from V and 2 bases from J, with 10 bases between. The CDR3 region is CASSQPRTAYEQYF. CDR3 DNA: TGCGCCAGCAGCCAACCGAGGACAGCCTACGAGCAGTACTTC.

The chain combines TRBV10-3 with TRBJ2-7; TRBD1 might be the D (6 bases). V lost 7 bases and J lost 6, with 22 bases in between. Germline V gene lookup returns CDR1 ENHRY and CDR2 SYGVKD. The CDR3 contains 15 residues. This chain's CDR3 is CAIMRDGTFAGEQYF. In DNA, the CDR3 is TGTGCCATCATGAGGGACGGGACATTCGCAGGCGAGCAGTACTTC.

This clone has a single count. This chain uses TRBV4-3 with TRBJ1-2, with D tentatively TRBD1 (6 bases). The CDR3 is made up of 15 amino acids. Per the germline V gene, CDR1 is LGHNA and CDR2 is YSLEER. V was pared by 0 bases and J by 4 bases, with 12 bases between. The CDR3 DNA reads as TGCGCCAGCAGCCAAGATGGGGGAGGGGGCTATGGCTACACCTTC. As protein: CASSQDGGGGYGYTF.

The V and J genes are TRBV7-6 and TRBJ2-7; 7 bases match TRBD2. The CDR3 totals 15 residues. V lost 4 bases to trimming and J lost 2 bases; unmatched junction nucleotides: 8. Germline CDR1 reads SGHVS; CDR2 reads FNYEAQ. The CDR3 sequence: CASSSGEGPPYEQYF. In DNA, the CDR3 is TGTGCCAGCAGCTCCGGGGAGGGGCCCCCCTACGAGCAGTACTTC.

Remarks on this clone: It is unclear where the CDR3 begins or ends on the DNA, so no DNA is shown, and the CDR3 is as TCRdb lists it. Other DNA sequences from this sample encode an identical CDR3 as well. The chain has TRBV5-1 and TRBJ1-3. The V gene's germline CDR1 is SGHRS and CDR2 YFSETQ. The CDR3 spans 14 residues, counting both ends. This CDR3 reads CASSLVGRGNTIYF.

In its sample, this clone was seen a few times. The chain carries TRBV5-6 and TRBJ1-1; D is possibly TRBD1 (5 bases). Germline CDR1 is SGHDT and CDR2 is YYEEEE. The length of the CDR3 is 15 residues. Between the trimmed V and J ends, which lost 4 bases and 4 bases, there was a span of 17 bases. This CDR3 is CASSLGVGLGTEAFF. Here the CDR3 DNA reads TGTGCCAGCAGCCTAGGGGTCGGCTTGGGCACTGAAGCTTTCTTT.

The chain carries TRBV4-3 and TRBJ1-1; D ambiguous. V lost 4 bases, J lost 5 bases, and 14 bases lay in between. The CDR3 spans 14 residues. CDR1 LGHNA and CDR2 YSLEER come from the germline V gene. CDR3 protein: CASSPDGAGTEAFF. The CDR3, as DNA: TGCGCCAGCAGCCCCGACGGTGCGGGAACTGAAGCTTTCTTT.

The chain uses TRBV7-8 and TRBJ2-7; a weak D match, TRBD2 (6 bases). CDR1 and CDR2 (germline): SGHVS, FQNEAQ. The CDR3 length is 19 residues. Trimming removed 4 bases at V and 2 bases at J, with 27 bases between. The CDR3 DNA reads TGTGCCAGCAGCTCACCTAGCGTAGGGCCCGCTCAAGGAACCTACGAGCAGTACTTC. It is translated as CASSSPSVGPAQGTYEQYF.

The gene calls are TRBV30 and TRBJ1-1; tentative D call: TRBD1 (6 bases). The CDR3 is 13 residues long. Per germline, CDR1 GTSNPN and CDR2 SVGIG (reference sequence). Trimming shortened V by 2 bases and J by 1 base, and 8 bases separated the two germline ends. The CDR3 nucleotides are TGTGCCTGGAGTAAGACAGGGAACACTGAAGCTTTCTTT. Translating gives CAWSKTGNTEAFF.

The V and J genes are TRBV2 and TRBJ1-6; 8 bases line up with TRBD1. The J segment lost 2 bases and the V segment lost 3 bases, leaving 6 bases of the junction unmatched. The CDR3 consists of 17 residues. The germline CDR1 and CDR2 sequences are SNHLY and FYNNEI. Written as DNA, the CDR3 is TGTGCCAGCAGTGACCAGGACAGGGATCCCTATAATTCACCCCTCCACTTT. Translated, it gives CASSDQDRDPYNSPLHF.

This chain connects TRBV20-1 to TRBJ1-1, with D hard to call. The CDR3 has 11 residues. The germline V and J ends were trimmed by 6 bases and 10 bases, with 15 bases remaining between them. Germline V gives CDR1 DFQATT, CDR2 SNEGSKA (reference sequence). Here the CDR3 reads CSAQTPGGAFF. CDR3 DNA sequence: TGCAGTGCCCAGACCCCCGGAGGAGCTTTCTTT.

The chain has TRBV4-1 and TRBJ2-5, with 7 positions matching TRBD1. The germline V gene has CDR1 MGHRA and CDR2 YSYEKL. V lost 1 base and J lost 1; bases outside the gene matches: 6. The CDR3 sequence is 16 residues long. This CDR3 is CASSQVTGEFQETQYF. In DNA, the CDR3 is TGCGCCAGCAGCCAAGTCACAGGGGAATTCCAAGAGACCCAGTACTTC.

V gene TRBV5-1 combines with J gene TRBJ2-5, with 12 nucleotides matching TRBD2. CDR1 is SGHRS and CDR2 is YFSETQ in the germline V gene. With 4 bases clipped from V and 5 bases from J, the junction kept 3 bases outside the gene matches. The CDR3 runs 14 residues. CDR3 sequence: CASSRGTSGETQYF. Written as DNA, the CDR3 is TGCGCCAGCAGCCGTGGGACTAGCGGGGAGACCCAGTACTTC.

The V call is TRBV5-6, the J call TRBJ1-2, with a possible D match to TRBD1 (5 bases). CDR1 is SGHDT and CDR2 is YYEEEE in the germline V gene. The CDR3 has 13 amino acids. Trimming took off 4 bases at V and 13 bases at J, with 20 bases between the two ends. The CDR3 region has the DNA TGTGCCAGCAGCGGGGTCGCGGGGCCCCTTCCCACCTTC. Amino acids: CASSGVAGPLPTF.

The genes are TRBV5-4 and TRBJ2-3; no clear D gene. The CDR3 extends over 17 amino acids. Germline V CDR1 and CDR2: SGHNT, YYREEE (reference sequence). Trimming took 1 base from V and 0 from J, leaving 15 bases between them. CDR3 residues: CASSLKLVITSTDTQYF. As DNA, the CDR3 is TGTGCCAGCAGCTTGAAGTTAGTGATAACTAGCACAGATACGCAGTATTTT.

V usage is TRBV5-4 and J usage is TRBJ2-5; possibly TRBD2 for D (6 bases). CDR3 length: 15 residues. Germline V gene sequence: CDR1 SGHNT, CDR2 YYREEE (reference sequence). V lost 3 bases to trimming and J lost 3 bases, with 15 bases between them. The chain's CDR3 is CASSSPGLQKETQYF. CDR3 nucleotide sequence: TGTGCCAGCAGCTCCCCGGGACTCCAAAAAGAGACCCAGTACTTC. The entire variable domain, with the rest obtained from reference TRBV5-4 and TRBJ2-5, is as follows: ETGVTQSPTHLIKTRGQQVTLRCSSQSGHNTVSWYQQALGQGPQFIFQYYREEENGRGNFPPRFSGLQFPNYSSELNVNALELDDSALYLCASSSPGLQKETQYFGPGTRLLVL.

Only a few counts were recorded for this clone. In DNA form, the CDR3 reads TGCGCCAGCAGCTACAGGACGGCCTACGAGCAGTACTTC. It codes for CASSYRTAYEQYF. V is TRBV5-1 and J is TRBJ2-7; maybe TRBD1 (5 bases). The CDR3 runs to 13 residues. V dropped 3 bases and J dropped 2 bases, with 9 bases sitting between them. Germline values: CDR1 SGHRS, CDR2 YFSETQ.

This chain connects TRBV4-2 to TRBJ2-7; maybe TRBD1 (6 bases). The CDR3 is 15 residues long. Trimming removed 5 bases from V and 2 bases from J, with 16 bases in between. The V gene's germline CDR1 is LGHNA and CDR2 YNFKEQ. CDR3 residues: CASSGQQGNPYEQYF. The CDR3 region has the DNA TGTGCCAGCAGCGGACAACAGGGAAATCCCTACGAGCAGTACTTC.

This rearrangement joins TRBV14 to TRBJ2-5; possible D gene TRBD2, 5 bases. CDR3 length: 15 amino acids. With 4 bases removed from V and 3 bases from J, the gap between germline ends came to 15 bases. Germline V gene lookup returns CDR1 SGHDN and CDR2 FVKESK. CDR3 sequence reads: CASSPEAAEKETQYF. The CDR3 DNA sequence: TGTGCCAGCAGCCCTGAGGCAGCGGAGAAAGAGACCCAGTACTTC.

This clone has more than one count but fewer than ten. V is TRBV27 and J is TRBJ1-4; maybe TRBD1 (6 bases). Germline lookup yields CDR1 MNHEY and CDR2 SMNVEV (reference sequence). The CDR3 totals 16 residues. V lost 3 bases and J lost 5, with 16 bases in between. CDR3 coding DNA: TGTGCCAGCAGTTTCTCCGGGGACACGCGAAATGAAAAACTGTTTTTT. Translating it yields CASSFSGDTRNEKLFF.

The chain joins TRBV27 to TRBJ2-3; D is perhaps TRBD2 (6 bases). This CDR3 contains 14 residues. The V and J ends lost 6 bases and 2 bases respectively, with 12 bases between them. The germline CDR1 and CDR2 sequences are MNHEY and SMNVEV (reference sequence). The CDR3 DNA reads TGTGCCAGCAGCCGGGGGACGAACACAGATACGCAGTATTTT. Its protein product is CASSRGTNTDTQYF.

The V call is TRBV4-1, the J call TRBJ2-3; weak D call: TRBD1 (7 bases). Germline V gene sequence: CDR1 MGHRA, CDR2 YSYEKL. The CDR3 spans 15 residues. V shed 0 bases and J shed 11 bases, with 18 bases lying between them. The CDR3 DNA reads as TGCGCCAGCAGCCAAGATCAGGCGGCGGGACAGAAGCAGTATTTT. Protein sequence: CASSQDQAAGQKQYF.

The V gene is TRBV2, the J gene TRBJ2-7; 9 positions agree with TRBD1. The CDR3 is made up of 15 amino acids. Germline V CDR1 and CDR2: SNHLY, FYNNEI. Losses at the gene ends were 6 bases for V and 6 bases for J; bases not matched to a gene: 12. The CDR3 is CASSRTGDAGVEQYF. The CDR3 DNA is TGTGCCAGCAGCCGGACAGGGGACGCTGGGGTCGAGCAGTACTTC.

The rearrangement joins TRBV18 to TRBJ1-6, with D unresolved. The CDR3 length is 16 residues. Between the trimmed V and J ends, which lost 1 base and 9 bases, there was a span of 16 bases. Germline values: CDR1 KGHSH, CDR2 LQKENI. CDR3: CASSPRSGLDSSPLHF. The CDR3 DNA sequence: TGTGCCAGCTCACCACGTTCGGGTCTCGATAGTTCACCCCTCCACTTT. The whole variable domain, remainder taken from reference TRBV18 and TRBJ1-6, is NAGVMQNPRHLVRRRGQEARLRCSPMKGHSHVYWYRQLPEEGLKFMVYLQKENIIDESGMPKERFSAEFPKEGPSILRIQQVVRGDSAAYFCASSPRSGLDSSPLHFGNGTRLTVT.

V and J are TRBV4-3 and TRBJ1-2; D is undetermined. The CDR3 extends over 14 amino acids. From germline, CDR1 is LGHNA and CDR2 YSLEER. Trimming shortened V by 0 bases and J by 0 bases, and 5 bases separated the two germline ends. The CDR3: CASSQDQANYGYTF. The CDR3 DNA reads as TGCGCCAGCAGCCAAGATCAGGCTAACTATGGCTACACCTTC.